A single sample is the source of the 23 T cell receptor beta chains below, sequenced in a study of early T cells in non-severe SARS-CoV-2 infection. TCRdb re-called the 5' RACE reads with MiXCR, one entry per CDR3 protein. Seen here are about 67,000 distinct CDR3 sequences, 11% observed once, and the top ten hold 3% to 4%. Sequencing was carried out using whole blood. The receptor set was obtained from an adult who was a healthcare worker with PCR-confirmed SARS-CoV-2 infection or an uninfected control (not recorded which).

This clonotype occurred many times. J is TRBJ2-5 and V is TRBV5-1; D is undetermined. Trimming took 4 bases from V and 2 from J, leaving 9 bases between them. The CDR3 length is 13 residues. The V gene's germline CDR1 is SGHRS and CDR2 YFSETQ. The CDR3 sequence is CASSAGRQETQYF. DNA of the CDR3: TGCGCCAGCAGCGCTGGCCGGCAAGAGACCCAGTACTTC.

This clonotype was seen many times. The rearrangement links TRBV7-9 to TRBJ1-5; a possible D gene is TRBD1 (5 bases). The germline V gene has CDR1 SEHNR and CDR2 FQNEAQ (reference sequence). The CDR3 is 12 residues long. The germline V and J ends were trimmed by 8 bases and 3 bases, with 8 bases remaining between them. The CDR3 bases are TGTGCCAGCGGGGGATCCAATCAGCCCCAGCATTTT. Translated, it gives CASGGSNQPQHF.

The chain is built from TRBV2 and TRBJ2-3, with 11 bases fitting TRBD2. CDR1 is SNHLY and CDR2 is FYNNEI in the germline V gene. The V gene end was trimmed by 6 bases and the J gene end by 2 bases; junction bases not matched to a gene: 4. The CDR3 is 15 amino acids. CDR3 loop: CASSPLAGATDTQYF. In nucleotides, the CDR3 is TGTGCCAGCAGCCCACTAGCGGGGGCCACAGATACGCAGTATTTT.

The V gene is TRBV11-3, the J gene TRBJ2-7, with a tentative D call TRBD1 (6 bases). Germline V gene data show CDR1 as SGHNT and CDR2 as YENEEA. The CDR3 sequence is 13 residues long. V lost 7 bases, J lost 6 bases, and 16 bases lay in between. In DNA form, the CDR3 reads TGTGCCAGCAACCGGACAGCCCCCTGCGAGCAGTACTTC. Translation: CASNRTAPCEQYF.

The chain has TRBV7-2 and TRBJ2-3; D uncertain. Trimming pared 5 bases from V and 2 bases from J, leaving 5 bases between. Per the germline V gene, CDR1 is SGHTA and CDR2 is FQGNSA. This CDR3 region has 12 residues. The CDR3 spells CASSPNTDTQYF. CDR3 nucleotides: TGTGCCAGCAGCCCCAACACAGATACGCAGTATTTT.

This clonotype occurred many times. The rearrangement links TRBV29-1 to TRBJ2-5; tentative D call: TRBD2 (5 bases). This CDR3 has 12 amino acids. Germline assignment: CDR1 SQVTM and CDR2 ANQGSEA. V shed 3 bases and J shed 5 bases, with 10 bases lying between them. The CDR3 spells CSVDIGGETQYF. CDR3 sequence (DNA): TGCAGCGTTGACATAGGCGGGGAGACCCAGTACTTC.

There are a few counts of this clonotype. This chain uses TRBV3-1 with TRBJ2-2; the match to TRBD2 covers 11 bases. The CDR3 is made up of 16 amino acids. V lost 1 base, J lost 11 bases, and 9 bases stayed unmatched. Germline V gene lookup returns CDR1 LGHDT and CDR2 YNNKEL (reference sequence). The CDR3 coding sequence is TGTGCCAGCAGCCAAGGATTACTAGCGGGAGTCAGAGAGCTGTTTTTT. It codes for CASSQGLLAGVRELFF.

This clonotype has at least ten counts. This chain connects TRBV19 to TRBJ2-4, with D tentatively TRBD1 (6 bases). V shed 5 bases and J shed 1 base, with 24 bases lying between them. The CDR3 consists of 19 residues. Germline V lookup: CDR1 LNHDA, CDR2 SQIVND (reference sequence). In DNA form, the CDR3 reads TGTGCCAGTAGTCCTCTCCTTGCCCCACACAGGGAGGCCAAAAACATTCAGTACTTC. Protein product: CASSPLLAPHREAKNIQYF.

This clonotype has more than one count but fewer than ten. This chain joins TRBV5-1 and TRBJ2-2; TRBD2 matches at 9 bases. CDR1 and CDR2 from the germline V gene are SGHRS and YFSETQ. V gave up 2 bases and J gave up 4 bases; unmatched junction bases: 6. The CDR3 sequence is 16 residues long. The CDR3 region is CASSLTSGLSTGELFF. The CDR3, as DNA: TGCGCCAGCAGCTTAACTAGCGGGCTATCCACCGGGGAGCTGTTTTTT.

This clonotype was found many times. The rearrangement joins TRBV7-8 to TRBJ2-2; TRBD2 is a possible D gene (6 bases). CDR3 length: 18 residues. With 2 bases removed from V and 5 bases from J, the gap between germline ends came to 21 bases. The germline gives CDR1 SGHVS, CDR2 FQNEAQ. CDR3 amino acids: CASSLLPRDSGRTGELFF. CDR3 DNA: TGTGCCAGCAGCTTACTGCCCAGAGATAGTGGGAGGACCGGGGAGCTGTTTTTT.

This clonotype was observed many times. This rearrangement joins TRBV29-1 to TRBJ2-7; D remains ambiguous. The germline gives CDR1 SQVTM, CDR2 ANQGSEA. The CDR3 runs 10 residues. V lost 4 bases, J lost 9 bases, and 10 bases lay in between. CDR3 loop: CSVVAGGQYF. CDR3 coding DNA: TGCAGCGTTGTTGCAGGCGGGCAGTACTTC.

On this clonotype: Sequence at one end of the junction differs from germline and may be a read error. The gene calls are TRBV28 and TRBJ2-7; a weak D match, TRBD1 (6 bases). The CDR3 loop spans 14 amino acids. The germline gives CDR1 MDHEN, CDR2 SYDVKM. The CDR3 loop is CASSLGAMSGEQYF. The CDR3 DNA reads TGTGCCAGTAGTTTGGGGGCTATGTCGGGCGAGCAGTACTTC.

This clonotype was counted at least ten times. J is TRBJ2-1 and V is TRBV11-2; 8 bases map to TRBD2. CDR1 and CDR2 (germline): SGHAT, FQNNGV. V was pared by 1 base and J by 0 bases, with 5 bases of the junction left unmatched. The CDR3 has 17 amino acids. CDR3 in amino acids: CASSLVGTSSSYNEQFF. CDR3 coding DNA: TGTGCCAGCAGCTTAGTGGGGACTAGTAGCTCCTACAATGAGCAGTTCTTC.

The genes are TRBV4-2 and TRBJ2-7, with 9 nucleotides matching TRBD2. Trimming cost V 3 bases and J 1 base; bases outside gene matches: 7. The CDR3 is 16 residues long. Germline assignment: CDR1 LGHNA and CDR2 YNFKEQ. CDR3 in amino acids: CASSQFSSGISYEQYF. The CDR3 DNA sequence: TGTGCCAGCAGCCAGTTTTCTAGCGGGATTTCCTACGAGCAGTACTTC.

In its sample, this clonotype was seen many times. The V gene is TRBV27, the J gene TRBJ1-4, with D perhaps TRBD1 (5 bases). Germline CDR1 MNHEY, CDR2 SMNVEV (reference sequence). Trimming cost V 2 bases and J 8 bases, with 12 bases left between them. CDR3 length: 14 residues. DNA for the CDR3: TGTGCCAGCAGTTTAAGGGGTAGCGGCGAAAAACTGTTTTTT. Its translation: CASSLRGSGEKLFF.

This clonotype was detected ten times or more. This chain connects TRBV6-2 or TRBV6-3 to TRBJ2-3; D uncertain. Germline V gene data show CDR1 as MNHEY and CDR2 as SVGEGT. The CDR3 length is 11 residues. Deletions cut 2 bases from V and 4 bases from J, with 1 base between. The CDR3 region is CASSYPDTQYF. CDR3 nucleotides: TGTGCCAGCAGTTACCCAGATACGCAGTATTTT.

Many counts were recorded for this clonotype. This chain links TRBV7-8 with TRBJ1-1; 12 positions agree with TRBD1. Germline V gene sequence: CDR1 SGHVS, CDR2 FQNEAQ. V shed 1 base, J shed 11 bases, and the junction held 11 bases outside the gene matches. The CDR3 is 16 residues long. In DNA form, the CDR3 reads TGTGCCAGCAGCTTAGGGGGACAGGGGGCTTTATCGAAGGCTTTCTTT. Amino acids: CASSLGGQGALSKAFF.

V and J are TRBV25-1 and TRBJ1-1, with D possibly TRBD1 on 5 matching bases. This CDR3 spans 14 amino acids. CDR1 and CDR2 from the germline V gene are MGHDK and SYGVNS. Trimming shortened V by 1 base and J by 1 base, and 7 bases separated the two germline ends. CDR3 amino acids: CASSESGGNTEAFF. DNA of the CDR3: TGTGCCAGCAGTGAATCGGGGGGGAACACTGAAGCTTTCTTT.

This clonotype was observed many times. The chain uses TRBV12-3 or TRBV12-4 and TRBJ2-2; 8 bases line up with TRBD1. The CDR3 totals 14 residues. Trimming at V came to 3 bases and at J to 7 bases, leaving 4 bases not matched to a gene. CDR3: CASSLDRVGGELFF. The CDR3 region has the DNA TGTGCCAGCAGTTTGGACAGGGTGGGCGGGGAGCTGTTTTTT.

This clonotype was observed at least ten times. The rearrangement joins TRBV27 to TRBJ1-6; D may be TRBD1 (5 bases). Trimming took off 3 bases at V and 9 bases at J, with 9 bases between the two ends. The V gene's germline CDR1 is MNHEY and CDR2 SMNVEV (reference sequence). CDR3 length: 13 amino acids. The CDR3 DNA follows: TGTGCCAGCAGTTTGGGGACGGGTTCACCCCTCCACTTT. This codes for CASSLGTGSPLHF.

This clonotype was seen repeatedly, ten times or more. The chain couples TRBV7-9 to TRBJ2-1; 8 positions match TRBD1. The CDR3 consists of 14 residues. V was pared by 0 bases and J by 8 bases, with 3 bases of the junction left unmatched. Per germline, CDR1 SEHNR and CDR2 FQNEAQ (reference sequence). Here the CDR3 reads CASSLADRDDEQFF. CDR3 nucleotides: TGTGCCAGCAGCTTAGCGGACAGGGACGATGAGCAGTTCTTC.

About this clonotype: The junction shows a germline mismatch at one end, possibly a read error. CDR3 DNA: TGTGCCAGCAGCCGGACGGGCACTAACTATGGCTGCACCTTC. It specifies CASSRTGTNYGCTF. The chain uses TRBV11-2 and TRBJ1-2; D not resolved. CDR1 and CDR2 (germline): SGHAT, FQNNGV. The CDR3 loop spans 14 amino acids.

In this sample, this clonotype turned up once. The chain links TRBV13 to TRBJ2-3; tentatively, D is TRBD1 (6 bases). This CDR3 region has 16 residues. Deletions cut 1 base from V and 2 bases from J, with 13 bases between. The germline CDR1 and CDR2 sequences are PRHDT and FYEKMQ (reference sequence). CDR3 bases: TGTGCCAGCAGCTTAGTGGGTGGGGGCCTCACAGATACGCAGTATTTT. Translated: CASSLVGGGLTDTQYF.